Below, 3 T cell receptor beta chains from the same sample are listed, as sequenced in a study of PD-L1 blockade in urothelial cancer. Data came from immunoSEQ multiplex PCR; TCRdb stores just in-frame clones and leaves some out. The sample carries about 110,000 clones, around 82% recorded once. The sample consisted of PBMCs, taken around atezolizumab (anti-PD-L1) treatment. These receptors came from a man in his fifties or sixties with urothelial cancer.

In this sample, this clone turned up once. This sequence joins TRBV5-1 and TRBJ1-1; no firm D call. V was cut by 3 bases and J by 2 bases, with 14 bases left in between. Germline V gene sequence: CDR1 SGHRS, CDR2 YFSETQ. CDR3 length: 15 amino acids. CDR3 protein: CASSSGASANTEAFF. The CDR3 bases are TGCGCCAGCAGCTCCGGAGCCTCGGCTAACACTGAAGCTTTCTTT.

V and J are TRBV28 and TRBJ2-2, with 8 bases identical to TRBD2. J gave up 2 bases and V 1 base, and 6 bases lay outside the gene matches. Germline CDR1 and CDR2: MDHEN and SYDVKM. The CDR3 loop spans 17 amino acids. The DNA of the CDR3 is TGTGCCAGCAGTTTATATACTAGCGGATCCAACACCGGGGAGCTGTTTTTT. Translated, it gives CASSLYTSGSNTGELFF.

The rearrangement uses TRBV6-6 and TRBJ2-1, with 16 positions matching TRBD2. The J segment lost 9 bases and the V segment lost 5 bases, leaving 4 bases of the junction unmatched. The CDR3 is 15 residues long. Germline CDR1 and CDR2: MNHNY and SVGAGI (reference sequence). The chain's CDR3 is CASSHGTSGRAEQFF. The CDR3 DNA sequence: TGTGCCAGCAGTCACGGGACTAGCGGGAGGGCTGAGCAGTTCTTC.